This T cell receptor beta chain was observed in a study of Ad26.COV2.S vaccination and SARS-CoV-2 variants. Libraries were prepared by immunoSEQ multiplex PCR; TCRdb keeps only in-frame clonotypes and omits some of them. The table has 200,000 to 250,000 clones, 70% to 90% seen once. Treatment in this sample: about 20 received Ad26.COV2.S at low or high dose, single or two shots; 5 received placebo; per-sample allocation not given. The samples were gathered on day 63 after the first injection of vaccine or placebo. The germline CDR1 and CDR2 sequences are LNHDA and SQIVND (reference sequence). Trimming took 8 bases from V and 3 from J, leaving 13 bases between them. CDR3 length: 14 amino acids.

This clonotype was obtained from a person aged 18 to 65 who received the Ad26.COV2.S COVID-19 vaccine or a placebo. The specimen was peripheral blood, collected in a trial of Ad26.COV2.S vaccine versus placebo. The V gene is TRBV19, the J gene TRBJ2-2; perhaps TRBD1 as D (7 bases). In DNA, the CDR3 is TGTGCCAGTTCATCCAGGGGGGACACCGGGGAGCTGTTTTTT. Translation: CASSSRGDTGELFF.